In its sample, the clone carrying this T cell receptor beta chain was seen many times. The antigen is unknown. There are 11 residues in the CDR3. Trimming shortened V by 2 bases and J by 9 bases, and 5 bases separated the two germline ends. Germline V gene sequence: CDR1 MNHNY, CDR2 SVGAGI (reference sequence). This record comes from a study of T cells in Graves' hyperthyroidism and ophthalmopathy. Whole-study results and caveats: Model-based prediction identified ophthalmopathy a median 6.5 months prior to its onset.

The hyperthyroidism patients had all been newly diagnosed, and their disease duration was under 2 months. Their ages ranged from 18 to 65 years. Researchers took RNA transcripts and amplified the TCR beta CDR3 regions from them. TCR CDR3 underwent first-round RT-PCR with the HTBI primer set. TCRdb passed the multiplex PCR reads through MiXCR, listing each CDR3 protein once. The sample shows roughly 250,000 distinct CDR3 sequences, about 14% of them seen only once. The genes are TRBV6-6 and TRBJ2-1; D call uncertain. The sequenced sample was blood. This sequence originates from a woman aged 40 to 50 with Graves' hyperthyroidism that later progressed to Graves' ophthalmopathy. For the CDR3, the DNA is TGTGCCAGCAGTTACCGGAGTGAGCAGTTCTTC. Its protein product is CASSYRSEQFF.